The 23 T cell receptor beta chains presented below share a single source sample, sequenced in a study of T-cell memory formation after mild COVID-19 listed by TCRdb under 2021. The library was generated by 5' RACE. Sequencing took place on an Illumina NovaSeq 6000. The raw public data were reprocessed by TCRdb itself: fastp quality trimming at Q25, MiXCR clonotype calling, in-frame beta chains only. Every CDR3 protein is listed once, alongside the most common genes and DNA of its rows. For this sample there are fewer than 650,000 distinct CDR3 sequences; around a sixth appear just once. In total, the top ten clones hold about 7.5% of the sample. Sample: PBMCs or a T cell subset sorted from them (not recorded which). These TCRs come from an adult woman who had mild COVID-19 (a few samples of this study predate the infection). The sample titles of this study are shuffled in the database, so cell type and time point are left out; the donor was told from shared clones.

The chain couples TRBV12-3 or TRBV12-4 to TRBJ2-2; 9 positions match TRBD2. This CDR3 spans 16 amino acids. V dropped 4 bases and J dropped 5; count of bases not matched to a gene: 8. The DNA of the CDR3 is TGTGCCAGCAGTTCCCTACGACTAGCGGAGACCGGGGAGCTGTTTTTT. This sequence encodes CASSSLRLAETGELFF.

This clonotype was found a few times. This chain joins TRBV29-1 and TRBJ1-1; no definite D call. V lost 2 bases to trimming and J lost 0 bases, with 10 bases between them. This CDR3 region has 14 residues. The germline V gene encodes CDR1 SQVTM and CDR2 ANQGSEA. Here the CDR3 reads CSVERRTMNTEAFF. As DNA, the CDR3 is TGCAGCGTTGAACGGCGGACTATGAACACTGAAGCTTTCTTT.

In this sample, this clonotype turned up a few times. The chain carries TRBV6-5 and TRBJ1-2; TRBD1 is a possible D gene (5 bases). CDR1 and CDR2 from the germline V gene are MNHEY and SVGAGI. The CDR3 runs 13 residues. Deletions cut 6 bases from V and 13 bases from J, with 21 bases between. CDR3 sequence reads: CASSLGTLGLSTF. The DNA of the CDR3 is TGTGCCAGCAGCCTCGGGACCCTTGGTTTATCCACCTTC.

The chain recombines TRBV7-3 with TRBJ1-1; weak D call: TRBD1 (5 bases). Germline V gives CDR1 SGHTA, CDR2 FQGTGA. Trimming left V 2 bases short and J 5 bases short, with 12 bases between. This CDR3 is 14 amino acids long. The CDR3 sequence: CASSLLGGETEAFF. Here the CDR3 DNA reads TGTGCCAGCAGCTTATTGGGGGGTGAGACTGAAGCTTTCTTT.

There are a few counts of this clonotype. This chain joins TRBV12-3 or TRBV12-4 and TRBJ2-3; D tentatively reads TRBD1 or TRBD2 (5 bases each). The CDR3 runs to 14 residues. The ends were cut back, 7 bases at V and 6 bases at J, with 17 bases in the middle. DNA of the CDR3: TGTGCCAGCACCTGGGACCTACTGCGGGATACGCAGTATTTT. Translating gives CASTWDLLRDTQYF.

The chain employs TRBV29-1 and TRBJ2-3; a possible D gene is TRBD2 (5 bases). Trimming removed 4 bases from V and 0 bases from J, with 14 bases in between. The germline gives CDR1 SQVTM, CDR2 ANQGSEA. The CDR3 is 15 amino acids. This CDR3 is CSVVRAGESTDTQYF. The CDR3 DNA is TGCAGCGTTGTTAGAGCCGGGGAAAGCACAGATACGCAGTATTTT.

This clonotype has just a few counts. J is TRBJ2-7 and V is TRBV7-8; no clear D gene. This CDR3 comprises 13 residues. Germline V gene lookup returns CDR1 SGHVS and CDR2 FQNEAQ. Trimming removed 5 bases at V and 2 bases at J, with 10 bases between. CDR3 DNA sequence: TGTGCCAGCAGCGGGGATGCAACCTACGAGCAGTACTTC. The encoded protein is CASSGDATYEQYF. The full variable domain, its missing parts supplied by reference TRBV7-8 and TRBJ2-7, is GAGVSQSPRYKVAKRGQDVALRCDPISGHVSLFWYQQALGQGPEFLTYFQNEAQLDKSGLPSDRFFAERPEGSVSTLKIQRTQQEDSAVYLCASSGDATYEQYFGPGTRLTVT.

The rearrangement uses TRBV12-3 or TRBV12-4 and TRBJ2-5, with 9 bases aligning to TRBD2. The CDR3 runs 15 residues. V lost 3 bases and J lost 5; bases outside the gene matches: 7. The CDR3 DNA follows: TGTGCCAGCAGTTTTCCCGCGGGAGGGACGGAGACCCAGTACTTC. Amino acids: CASSFPAGGTETQYF.

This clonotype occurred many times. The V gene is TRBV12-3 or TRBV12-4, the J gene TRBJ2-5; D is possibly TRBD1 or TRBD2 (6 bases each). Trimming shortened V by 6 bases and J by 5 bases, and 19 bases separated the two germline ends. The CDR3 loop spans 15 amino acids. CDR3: CASRPGGGQRETQYF. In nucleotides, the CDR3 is TGTGCCAGCAGACCCGGAGGGGGGCAGCGGGAGACCCAGTACTTC.

The chain's CDR3 is CASSISTGWPAFF. In DNA, the CDR3 is TGTGCCAGCAGCATTTCGACAGGTTGGCCGGCTTTCTTT. The chain carries TRBV7-3 and TRBJ1-1, with a tentative D call TRBD1 (6 bases). V was trimmed by 5 bases and J by 11 bases, leaving 18 bases between them. Germline V gene sequence: CDR1 SGHTA, CDR2 FQGTGA. The CDR3 is 13 amino acids.

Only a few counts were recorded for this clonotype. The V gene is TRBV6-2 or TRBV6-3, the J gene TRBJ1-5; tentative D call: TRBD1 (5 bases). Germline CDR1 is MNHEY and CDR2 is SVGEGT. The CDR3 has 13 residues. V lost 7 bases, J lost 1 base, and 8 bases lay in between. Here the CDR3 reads CASMRDSNQPQHF. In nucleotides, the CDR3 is TGTGCCAGCATGCGGGACAGCAATCAGCCCCAGCATTTT.

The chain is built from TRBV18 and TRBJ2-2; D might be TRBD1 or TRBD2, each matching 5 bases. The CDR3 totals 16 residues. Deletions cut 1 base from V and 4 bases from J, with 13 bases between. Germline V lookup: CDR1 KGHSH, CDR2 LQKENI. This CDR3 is CASSPRTGLSTGELFF. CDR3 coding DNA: TGTGCCAGCTCACCACGGACGGGGCTGAGCACCGGGGAGCTGTTTTTT.

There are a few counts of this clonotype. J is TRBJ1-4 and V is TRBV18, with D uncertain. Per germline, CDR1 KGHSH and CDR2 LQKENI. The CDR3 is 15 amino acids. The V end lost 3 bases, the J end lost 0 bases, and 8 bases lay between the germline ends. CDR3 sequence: CASSPQLATNEKLFF. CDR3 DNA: TGTGCCAGCTCACCCCAGCTTGCAACTAATGAAAAACTGTTTTTT.

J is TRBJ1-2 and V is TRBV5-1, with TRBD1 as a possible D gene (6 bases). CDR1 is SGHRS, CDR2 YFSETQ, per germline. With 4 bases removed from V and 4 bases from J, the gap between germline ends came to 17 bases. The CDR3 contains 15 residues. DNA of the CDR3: TGCGCCAGCAGCGAACCACTACAGGGTAGCTATGGCTACACCTTC. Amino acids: CASSEPLQGSYGYTF.

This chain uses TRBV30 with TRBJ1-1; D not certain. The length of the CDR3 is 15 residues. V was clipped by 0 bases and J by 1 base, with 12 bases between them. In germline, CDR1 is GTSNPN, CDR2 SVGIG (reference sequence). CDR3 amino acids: CAWSVGPEGNTEAFF. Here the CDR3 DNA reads TGTGCCTGGAGTGTAGGCCCGGAGGGGAACACTGAAGCTTTCTTT.

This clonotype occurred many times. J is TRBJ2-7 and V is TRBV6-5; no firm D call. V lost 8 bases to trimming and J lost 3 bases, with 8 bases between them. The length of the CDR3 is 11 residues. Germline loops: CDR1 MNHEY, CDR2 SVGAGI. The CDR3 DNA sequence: TGTGCCAGCCGCCAAGGCTACGAGCAGTACTTC. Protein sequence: CASRQGYEQYF.

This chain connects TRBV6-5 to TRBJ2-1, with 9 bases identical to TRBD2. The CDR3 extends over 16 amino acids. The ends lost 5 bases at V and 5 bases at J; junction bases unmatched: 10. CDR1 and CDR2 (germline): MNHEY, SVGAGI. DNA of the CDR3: TGTGCCAGCAGTCGCCCGACTAGCGGACTTAACAATGAGCAGTTCTTC. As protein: CASSRPTSGLNNEQFF.

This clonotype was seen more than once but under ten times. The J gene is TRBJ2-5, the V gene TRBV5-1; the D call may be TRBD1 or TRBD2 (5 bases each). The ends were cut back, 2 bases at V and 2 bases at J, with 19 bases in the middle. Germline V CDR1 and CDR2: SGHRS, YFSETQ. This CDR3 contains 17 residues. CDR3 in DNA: TGCGCCAGCAGCTTAACCCGGGACGGCACACTGCAAGAGACCCAGTACTTC. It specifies CASSLTRDGTLQETQYF.

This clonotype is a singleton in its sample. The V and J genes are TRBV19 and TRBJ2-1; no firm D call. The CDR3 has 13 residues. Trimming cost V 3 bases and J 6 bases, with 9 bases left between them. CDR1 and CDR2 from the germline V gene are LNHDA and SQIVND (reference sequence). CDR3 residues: CASSMKSPNEQFF. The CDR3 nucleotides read TGTGCCAGTAGTATGAAGAGTCCCAATGAGCAGTTCTTC.

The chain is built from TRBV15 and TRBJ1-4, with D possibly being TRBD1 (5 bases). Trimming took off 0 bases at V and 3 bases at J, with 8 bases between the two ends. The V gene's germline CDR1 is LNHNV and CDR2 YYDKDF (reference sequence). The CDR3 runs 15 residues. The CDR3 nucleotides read TGTGCCACCAGCAGAGATCCGGGGGCTAATGAAAAACTGTTTTTT. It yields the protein CATSRDPGANEKLFF.

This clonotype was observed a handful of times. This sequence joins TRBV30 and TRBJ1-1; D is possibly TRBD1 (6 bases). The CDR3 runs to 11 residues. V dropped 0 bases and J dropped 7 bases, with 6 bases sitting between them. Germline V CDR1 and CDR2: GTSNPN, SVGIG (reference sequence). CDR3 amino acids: CAWSVGGEAFF. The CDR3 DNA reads TGTGCCTGGAGTGTAGGGGGTGAAGCTTTCTTT. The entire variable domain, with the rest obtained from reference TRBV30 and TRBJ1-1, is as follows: SQTIHQWPATLVQPVGSPLSLECTVEGTSNPNLYWYRQAAGRGLQLLFYSVGIGQISSEVPQNLSASRPQDRQFILSSKKLLLSDSGFYLCAWSVGGEAFFGQGTRLTVV.

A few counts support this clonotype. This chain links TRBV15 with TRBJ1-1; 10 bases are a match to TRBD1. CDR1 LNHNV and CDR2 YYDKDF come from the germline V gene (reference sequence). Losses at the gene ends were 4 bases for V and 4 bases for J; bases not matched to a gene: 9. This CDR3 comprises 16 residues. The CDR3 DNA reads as TGTGCCACCAGCAAACCCCGGACAGGGGGAGTCACTGAAGCTTTCTTT. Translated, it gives CATSKPRTGGVTEAFF.

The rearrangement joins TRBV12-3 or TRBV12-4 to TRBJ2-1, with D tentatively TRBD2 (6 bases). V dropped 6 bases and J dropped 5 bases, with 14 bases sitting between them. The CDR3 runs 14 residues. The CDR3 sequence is CASSSRRVDNEQFF. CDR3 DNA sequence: TGTGCCAGCAGCTCCAGGAGGGTCGACAATGAGCAGTTCTTC.